This T cell receptor beta chain stems from a study of blood T cell repertoires in COVID-19. This clone was seen a few times. This CDR3 comprises 14 residues. Germline V gives CDR1 SQVTM, CDR2 ANQGSEA. Trimming shortened V by 7 bases and J by 2 bases, and 17 bases separated the two germline ends. Some clones are missing from TCRdb's copy, which holds only in-frame ones; the method was immunoSEQ multiplex PCR. The sample lists more than 70,000 clones, more than 80% occurring once. The genes are TRBV29-1 and TRBJ2-5; D unclear. The receptor's source is a woman between 65 and 79 years old with acute or convalescent COVID-19. Sequenced input: peripheral blood. CDR3 DNA sequence: TGCAGCGCCCCTCCAGGTGGGCCGCAAGAGACCCAGTACTTC. Translating gives CSAPPGGPQETQYF.